Following are 5 T cell receptor beta chains from one sample sequenced in a study of T cells in localized non-small cell lung cancer. Profiling relied on immunoSEQ multiplex PCR, and the TCRdb table lists in-frame clones only, not all of them. Of around 83,000 clones in the sample, roughly 86% were seen once. Sequenced material: peripheral blood, taken before any cancer treatment. The receptors were gathered from a man aged 40 to 75 with stage I squamous cell lung carcinoma.

This CDR3 reads CASGLVLNSPLHF. The CDR3 nucleotides are TGTGCTAGTGGTTTGGTACTTAATTCACCCCTCCACTTT. V and J are TRBV12-5 and TRBJ1-6; D is unclear. V lost 0 bases and J 6 bases, leaving 3 bases between the germline ends. The V gene's germline CDR1 is LGHNT and CDR2 FRNRAP. The CDR3 runs to 13 residues.

This chain links TRBV19 with TRBJ2-5, with 9 bases matching TRBD2. CDR3 size: 16 residues. Germline assignment: CDR1 LNHDA and CDR2 SQIVND (reference sequence). J gave up 4 bases and V 3 bases, and 9 bases lay outside the gene matches. CDR3 DNA: TGTGCCAGTAGTATGTGGCGGGGGGGAATTGGAGAGACCCAGTACTTC. Amino acid sequence: CASSMWRGGIGETQYF.

The V gene is TRBV7-9, the J gene TRBJ1-1; weak D call: TRBD1 (6 bases). V lost 8 bases and J 5 bases, leaving 9 bases between the germline ends. Germline V CDR1 and CDR2: SEHNR, FQNEAQ (reference sequence). This CDR3 is 11 amino acids long. CDR3: CASWRGTEAFF. For the CDR3, the DNA is TGTGCCAGCTGGAGGGGGACTGAAGCTTTCTTT.

The chain uses TRBV19 and TRBJ2-1; D is unresolved. V gave up 6 bases and J gave up 8 bases, with 11 bases separating them. This CDR3 comprises 12 residues. Germline V lookup: CDR1 LNHDA, CDR2 SQIVND (reference sequence). DNA for the CDR3: TGTGCCAGTAGCCAGTCGGGCTATGAGCAGTTCTTC. As protein: CASSQSGYEQFF.

V and J are TRBV16 and TRBJ1-2; D is unresolved. The CDR3 is made up of 13 amino acids. The germline CDR1 and CDR2 sequences are KGHSY and FQNENV. Trimming stripped 4 bases from V and 4 bases from J, with 10 bases between. The CDR3 nucleotides are TGTGCCAGCAGCCCTGAATATGGCTATGGCTACACCTTC. This gives the protein CASSPEYGYGYTF.